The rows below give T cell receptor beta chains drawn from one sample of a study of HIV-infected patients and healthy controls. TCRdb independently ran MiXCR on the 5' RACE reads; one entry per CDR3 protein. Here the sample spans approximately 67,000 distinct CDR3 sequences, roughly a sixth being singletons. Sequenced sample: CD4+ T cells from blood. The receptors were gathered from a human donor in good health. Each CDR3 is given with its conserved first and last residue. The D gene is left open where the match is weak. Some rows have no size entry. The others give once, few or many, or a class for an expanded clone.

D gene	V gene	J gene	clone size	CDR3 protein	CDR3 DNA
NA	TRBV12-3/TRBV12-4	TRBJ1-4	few	CASSLGGSEKLFF	TGTGCCAGCAGTTTGGGGGGTAGTGAAAAACTGTTTTTT
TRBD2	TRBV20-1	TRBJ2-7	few	CSAWTSREQYF	TGCAGTGCGTGGACTAGCCGCGAGCAGTACTTC
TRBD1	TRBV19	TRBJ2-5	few	CASNTGDLQETQYF	TGTGCCAGTAATACAGGGGACCTCCAAGAGACCCAGTACTTC
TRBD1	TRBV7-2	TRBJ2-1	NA	CARSRQGWSYNEQFF	TGTGCCAGGAGCCGACAGGGTTGGTCCTACAATGAGCAGTTCTTC
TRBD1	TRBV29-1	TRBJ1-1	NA	CSVTDRGGTEAFF	TGCAGCGTGACGGACAGGGGAGGAACTGAAGCTTTCTTT
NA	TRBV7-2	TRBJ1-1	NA	CASSSSYGDNTEAFF	TGTGCCAGCAGCTCTTCCTATGGGGATAACACTGAAGCTTTCTTT
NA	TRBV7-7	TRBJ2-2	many	CASSLSGLTGELFF	TGTGCCAGCAGCTTATCGGGTCTCACCGGGGAGCTGTTTTTT
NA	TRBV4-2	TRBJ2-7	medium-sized	CASSQQRGYEQYF	TGTGCCAGCAGCCAGCAGCGCGGCTACGAGCAGTACTTC
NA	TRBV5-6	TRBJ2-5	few	CASSLGRNQETQYF	TGTGCCAGCAGCTTGGGACGTAATCAAGAGACCCAGTACTTC
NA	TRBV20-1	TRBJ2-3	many	CSAPEPYLAKDTQYF	TGCAGTGCCCCCGAACCATATTTAGCGAAAGATACGCAGTATTTT
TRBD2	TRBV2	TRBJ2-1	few	CASRDPGLAGEYEQFF	TGTGCCAGCAGAGATCCGGGACTAGCGGGAGAATATGAGCAGTTCTTC
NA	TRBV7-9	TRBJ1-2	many	CASGYGYTF	TGTGCCAGCGGATATGGCTACACCTTC
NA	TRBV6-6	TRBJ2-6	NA	CASSYKRTVAGANVLTF	TGTGCCAGCAGCTATAAAAGGACAGTCGCTGGGGCCAACGTCCTGACTTTC
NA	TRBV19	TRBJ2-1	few	CASSSRRYNEQFF	TGTGCCAGTAGCTCCCGACGGTACAATGAGCAGTTCTTC
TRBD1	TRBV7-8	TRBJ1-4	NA	CASSFPRTGEIPTNEKLFF	TGTGCCAGCAGCTTCCCCAGGACAGGGGAGATACCAACTAATGAAAAACTGTTTTTT
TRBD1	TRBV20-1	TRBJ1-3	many	CSATQTGKGNTIYF	TGCAGTGCTACTCAGACAGGGAAGGGAAACACCATATATTTT
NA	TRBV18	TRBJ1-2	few	CASSPAVAASNYGYTF	TGTGCCAGCTCACCGGCAGTTGCTGCCAGCAACTATGGCTACACCTTC
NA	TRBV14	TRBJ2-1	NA	CASSQGPVQFF	TGTGCCAGCAGCCAGGGCCCCGTGCAGTTCTTC
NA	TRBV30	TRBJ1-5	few	CAWSDPSGGNQPQHF	TGTGCCTGGAGTGACCCTTCGGGGGGCAATCAGCCCCAGCATTTT
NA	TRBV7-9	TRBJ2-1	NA	CASSFGGTDRNEQFF	TGTGCCAGCAGCTTTGGCGGGACAGATAGGAATGAGCAGTTCTTC
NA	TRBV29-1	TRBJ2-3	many	CSVWSTDTQYF	TGCAGCGTTTGGAGCACAGATACGCAGTATTTT
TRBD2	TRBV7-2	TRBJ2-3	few	CASSLESGLAGGPYF	TGTGCCAGCAGCTTAGAGTCGGGACTAGCGGGCGGCCCGTATTTT
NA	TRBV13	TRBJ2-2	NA	CASSSNHPRGTRTGELFF	TGTGCCAGCAGCTCAAACCATCCGAGAGGGACTCGCACCGGGGAGCTGTTTTTT
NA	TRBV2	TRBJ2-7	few	CASNAGPYEQYF	TGTGCCAGCAACGCAGGGCCCTACGAGCAGTACTTC
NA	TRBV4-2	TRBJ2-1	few	CASSQEADRREQFF	TGTGCCAGCAGCCAAGAGGCGGATCGCAGAGAGCAGTTCTTC
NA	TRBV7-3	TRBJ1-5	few	CASSRGANQPQHF	TGTGCCAGCAGTCGGGGGGCCAATCAGCCCCAGCATTTT
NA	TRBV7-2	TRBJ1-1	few	CASSLDGWNTEAFF	TGTGCCAGCAGCTTAGACGGGTGGAACACTGAAGCTTTCTTT
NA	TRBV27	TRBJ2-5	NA	CASSLGGVQETQYF	TGTGCCAGCAGTTTAGGGGGAGTCCAAGAGACCCAGTACTTC
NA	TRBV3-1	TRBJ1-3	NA	CASSLGQSGNTIYF	TGTGCCAGCAGCCTCGGGCAGAGCGGAAACACCATATATTTT
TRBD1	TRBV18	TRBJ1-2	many	CASSRLAGQGADGYTF	TGTGCCAGCTCACGCCTCGCGGGACAGGGGGCTGATGGCTACACCTTC
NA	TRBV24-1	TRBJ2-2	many	CATSDLLGTGELFF	TGTGCCACCAGTGATTTGCTGGGTACCGGGGAGCTGTTTTTT
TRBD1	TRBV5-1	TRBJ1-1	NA	CASRRSAIPGQGNVGAFF	TGCGCCAGCCGCAGGTCTGCCATACCGGGACAGGGTAATGTTGGGGCTTTCTTT
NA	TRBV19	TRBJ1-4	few	CASRGPNNEKLFF	TGTGCCAGTAGGGGGCCGAATAATGAAAAACTGTTTTTT
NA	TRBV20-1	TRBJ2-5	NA	CSAEYETQYF	TGCAGTGCTGAATACGAGACCCAGTACTTC
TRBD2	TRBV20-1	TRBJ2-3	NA	CSEKAGGTDTQYF	TGCAGCGAGAAAGCGGGGGGCACAGATACGCAGTATTTT
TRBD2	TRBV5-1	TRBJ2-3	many	CASSSGLAGNMDTQYF	TGCGCCAGCAGCTCGGGACTAGCGGGGAACATGGATACGCAGTATTTT